This T cell receptor beta chain was sequenced in a study of T cells in Graves' hyperthyroidism and ophthalmopathy. The study, taken as a whole, reports: Most clonotypes that expanded in the thyroid above 0.001 also showed up in blood.

Germline CDR1 is SQVTM and CDR2 is ANQGSEA. The CDR3 runs 16 residues. Trimming left V 4 bases short and J 2 bases short, with 17 bases between. Amplification targeted TCR beta CDR3 regions from RNA transcripts. The HTBI set primed first-round TCR CDR3 RT-PCR. A single record per CDR3 protein comes from TCRdb applying MiXCR to the multiplex PCR reads. The table shows roughly 49,000 distinct CDR3 sequences, with roughly half occurring only once. As to this clonotype: Its matching antigen is unknown.

This clonotype was sampled from a man younger than 35 with Graves' hyperthyroidism. The chain joins TRBV29-1 to TRBJ2-2; a possible D gene is TRBD1 (5 bases). The sequenced sample was peripheral blood or thyroid tissue (not recorded which). This chain's CDR3 is CSVAHRGAGNTGELFF. The CDR3 coding sequence is TGCAGCGTTGCCCATAGGGGCGCCGGAAACACCGGGGAGCTGTTTTTT.